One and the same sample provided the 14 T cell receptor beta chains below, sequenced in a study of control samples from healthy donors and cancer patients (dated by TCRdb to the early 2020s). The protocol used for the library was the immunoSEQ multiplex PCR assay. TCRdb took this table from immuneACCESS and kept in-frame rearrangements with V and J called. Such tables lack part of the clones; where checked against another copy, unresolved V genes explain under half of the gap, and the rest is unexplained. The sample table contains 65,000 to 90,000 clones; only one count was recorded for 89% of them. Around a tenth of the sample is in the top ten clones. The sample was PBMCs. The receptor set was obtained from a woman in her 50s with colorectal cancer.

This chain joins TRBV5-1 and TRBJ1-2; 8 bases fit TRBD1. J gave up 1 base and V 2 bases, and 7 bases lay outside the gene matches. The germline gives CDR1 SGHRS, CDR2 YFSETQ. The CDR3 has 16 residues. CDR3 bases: TGCGCCAGCAGCTTCTCCCGGGACAGGAGTAACTATGGCTACACCTTC. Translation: CASSFSRDRSNYGYTF.

CDR3 in amino acids: CAWSVLGTDTNTEAFF. The CDR3 nucleotides read TGTGCCTGGAGTGTACTAGGGACGGATACGAACACTGAAGCTTTCTTT. The chain links TRBV30 to TRBJ1-1, with TRBD1 as a possible D gene (5 bases). The CDR3 has 16 amino acids. The V end lost 0 bases, the J end lost 1 base, and 15 bases lay between the germline ends. From germline, CDR1 is GTSNPN and CDR2 SVGIG (reference sequence).

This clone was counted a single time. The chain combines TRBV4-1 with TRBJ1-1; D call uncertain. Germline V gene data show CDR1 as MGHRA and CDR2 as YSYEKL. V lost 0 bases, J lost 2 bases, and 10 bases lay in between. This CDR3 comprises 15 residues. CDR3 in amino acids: CASSQESLPNTEAFF. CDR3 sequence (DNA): TGCGCCAGCAGCCAAGAGTCTTTACCCAACACTGAAGCTTTCTTT.

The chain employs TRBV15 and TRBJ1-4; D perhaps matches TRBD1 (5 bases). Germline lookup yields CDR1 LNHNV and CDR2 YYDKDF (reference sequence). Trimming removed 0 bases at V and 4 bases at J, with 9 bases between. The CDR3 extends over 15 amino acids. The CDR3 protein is CATSRDSGNNEKLFF. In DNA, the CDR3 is TGTGCCACCAGCAGAGATTCAGGGAATAATGAAAAACTGTTTTTT.

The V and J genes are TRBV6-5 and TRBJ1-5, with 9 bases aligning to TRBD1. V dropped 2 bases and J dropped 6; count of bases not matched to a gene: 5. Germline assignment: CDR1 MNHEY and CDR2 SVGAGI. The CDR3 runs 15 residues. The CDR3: CASSYDRTGAQPQHF. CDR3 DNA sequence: TGTGCCAGCAGTTACGACAGGACAGGGGCTCAGCCCCAGCATTTT.

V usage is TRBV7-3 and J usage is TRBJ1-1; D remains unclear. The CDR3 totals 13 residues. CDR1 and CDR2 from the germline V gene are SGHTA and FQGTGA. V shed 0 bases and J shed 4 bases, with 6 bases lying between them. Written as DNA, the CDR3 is TGTGCCAGCAGCTTAACGGCAGTCACTGAAGCTTTCTTT. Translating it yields CASSLTAVTEAFF.

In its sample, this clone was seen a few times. The CDR3 region is CASSLGGLEYNEQFF. CDR3 bases: TGCGCCAGCAGCCTCGGGGGATTAGAGTACAATGAGCAGTTCTTC. The chain carries TRBV5-1 and TRBJ2-1; TRBD2 might be the D (6 bases). The CDR3 consists of 15 residues. Germline V lookup: CDR1 SGHRS, CDR2 YFSETQ. The ends were cut back, 4 bases at V and 4 bases at J, with 15 bases in the middle.

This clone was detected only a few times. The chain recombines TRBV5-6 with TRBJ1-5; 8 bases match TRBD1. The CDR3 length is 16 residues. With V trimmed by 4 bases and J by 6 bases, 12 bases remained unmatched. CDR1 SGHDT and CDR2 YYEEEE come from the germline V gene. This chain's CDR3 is CASSSNGRGTGQPQHF. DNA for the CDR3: TGTGCCAGCAGCAGTAACGGACGGGGGACAGGTCAGCCCCAGCATTTT.

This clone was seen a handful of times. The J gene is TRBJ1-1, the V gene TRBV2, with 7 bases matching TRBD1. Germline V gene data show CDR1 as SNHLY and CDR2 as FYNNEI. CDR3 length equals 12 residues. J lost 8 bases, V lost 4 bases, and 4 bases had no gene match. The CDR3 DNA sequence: TGTGCCAGCAGTGGGGACAGCTCCGAAGCTTTCTTT. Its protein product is CASSGDSSEAFF.

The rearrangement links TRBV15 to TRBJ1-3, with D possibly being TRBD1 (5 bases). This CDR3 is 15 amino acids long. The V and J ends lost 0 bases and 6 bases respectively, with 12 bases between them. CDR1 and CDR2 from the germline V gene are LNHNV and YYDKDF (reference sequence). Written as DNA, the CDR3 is TGTGCCACCAGCAGAGATTTGGGGGGTCCAAACACCATATATTTT. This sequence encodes CATSRDLGGPNTIYF.

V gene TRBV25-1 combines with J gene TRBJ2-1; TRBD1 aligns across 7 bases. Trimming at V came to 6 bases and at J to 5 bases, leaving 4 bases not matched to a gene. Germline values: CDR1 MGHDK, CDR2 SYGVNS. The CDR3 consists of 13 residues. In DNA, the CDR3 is TGTGCCAGCAGCAGGCAGGGGGACAATGAGCAGTTCTTC. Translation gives CASSRQGDNEQFF.

The CDR3 protein is CASSPPTGNYGYTF. The DNA of the CDR3 is TGTGCCAGCAGTCCTCCGACAGGGAACTATGGCTACACCTTC. The rearrangement uses TRBV6-5 and TRBJ1-2, with 7 bases matching TRBD1. The length of the CDR3 is 14 residues. V lost 5 bases to trimming and J lost 2 bases; unmatched junction nucleotides: 5. The germline CDR1 and CDR2 sequences are MNHEY and SVGAGI.

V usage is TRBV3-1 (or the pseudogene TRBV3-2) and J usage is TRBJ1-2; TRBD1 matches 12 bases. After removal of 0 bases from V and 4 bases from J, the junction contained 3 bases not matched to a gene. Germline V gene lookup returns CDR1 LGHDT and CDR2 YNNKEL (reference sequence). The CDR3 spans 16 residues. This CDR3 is CASSQEGTGGPYGYTF. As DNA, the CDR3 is TGTGCCAGCAGCCAAGAAGGGACAGGGGGCCCCTATGGCTACACCTTC.

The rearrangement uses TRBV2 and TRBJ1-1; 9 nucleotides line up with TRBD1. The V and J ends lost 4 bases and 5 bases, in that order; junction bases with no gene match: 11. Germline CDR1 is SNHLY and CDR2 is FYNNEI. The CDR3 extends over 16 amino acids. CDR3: CASSAEAGTGKTEAFF. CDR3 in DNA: TGTGCCAGCAGTGCGGAAGCCGGGACAGGGAAAACTGAAGCTTTCTTT.